A single sample is the source of the 26 T cell receptor beta chains below, sequenced in a study of shared clonotypes between healthy human individuals. TCRdb's table, derived via immunoSEQ multiplex PCR, lists solely in-frame clones and lacks some. This table has 550,000 to 700,000 clones, roughly 73% appearing once. The sequencing sample was made of memory CD4+ T cells sorted from blood. The subset is: CD45RA-negative fraction. The receptors were gathered from a woman in her twenties or thirties in good health.

Worth noting for this clone: One end of the junction is discordant with germline, which a read error may explain. The CDR3 bases are TGTGCCAGCAGCTACTCGAGCGGTAGCACAGATACGCAGTATTTT. Encoded protein: CASSYSSGSTDTQYF. The rearrangement uses TRBV6-5 and TRBJ2-3, with a tentative D call TRBD2 (5 bases). Looked up from germline, CDR1 is MNHEY and CDR2 is SVGAGI. The CDR3 covers 15 residues.

This clone was detected once. The V gene is TRBV7-9, the J gene TRBJ2-7, with unresolved D. Looked up from germline, CDR1 is SEHNR and CDR2 is FQNEAQ (reference sequence). The CDR3 loop spans 12 amino acids. The ends were cut back, 4 bases at V and 5 bases at J, with 9 bases in the middle. For the CDR3, the DNA is TGTGCCAGCAGCTCCGCCCTAGACGAGCAGTACTTC. This encodes CASSSALDEQYF.

The J gene is TRBJ2-1, the V gene TRBV2; no definite D call. Trimming stripped 3 bases from V and 6 bases from J, with 9 bases between. Germline values: CDR1 SNHLY, CDR2 FYNNEI. CDR3 length: 13 amino acids. The CDR3 here is CASSEANSNEQFF. DNA for the CDR3: TGTGCCAGCAGTGAGGCGAATTCCAATGAGCAGTTCTTC.

The chain has TRBV30 and TRBJ2-7; the D call may be TRBD1 or TRBD2 (5 bases each). The CDR3 contains 12 residues. The V end was cut by 5 bases, the J end by 2 bases, with 10 bases between. The germline V gene has CDR1 GTSNPN and CDR2 SVGIG (reference sequence). The DNA of the CDR3 is TGTGCCTGGGGGACGGGTACCTACGAGCAGTACTTC. Its protein is CAWGTGTYEQYF. Full variable domain (outside the CDR3, taken from reference TRBV30 and TRBJ2-7): SQTIHQWPATLVQPVGSPLSLECTVEGTSNPNLYWYRQAAGRGLQLLFYSVGIGQISSEVPQNLSASRPQDRQFILSSKKLLLSDSGFYLCAWGTGTYEQYFGPGTRLTVT.

The chain couples TRBV4-1 to TRBJ1-1; D uncertain. CDR1 is MGHRA and CDR2 is YSYEKL in the germline V gene. The CDR3 totals 15 residues. The V end lost 4 bases, the J end lost 0 bases, and 12 bases lay between the germline ends. The CDR3 DNA follows: TGCGCCAGCAGCCCTAGATTCGAGGTGAACACTGAAGCTTTCTTT. It codes for CASSPRFEVNTEAFF.

CDR3 nucleotide sequence: TGTGCCAGCAGCTTTGCGGACTATGGCTACACCTTC. It specifies CASSFADYGYTF. The chain uses TRBV7-2 and TRBJ1-2; no definite D call. Germline loops: CDR1 SGHTA, CDR2 FQGNSA. The CDR3 extends over 12 amino acids. Trimming shortened V by 3 bases and J by 3 bases, and 5 bases separated the two germline ends.

The rearrangement joins TRBV27 to TRBJ2-5, with 8 bases identical to TRBD1. This CDR3 contains 15 residues. The J segment lost 2 bases and the V segment lost 3 bases, leaving 5 bases of the junction unmatched. From germline, CDR1 is MNHEY and CDR2 SMNVEV (reference sequence). The DNA for the CDR3 is TGTGCCAGCAGTTTTTTGGACAGGGCTCAAGAGACCCAGTACTTC. It is translated as CASSFLDRAQETQYF.

Details on this clone: Other DNA sequences in the sample encode the same CDR3. V and J are TRBV19 and TRBJ1-2; 7 nucleotides agree with TRBD1. The CDR3 is 13 residues long. V lost 4 bases to trimming and J lost 3 bases; unmatched junction nucleotides: 2. The germline gives CDR1 LNHDA, CDR2 SQIVND (reference sequence). Written as DNA, the CDR3 is TGTGCCAGTAGTACCACAGGGGACTATGGCTACACCTTC. This gives the protein CASSTTGDYGYTF.

This chain connects TRBV6-1 to TRBJ1-5, with 11 positions matching TRBD1. This CDR3 spans 15 amino acids. The germline gives CDR1 MNHNS, CDR2 SASEGT. The trim removed 6 bases at V and 3 bases at J, leaving 4 bases unmatched. The CDR3 here is CASSRDRGNNQPQHF. The DNA of the CDR3 is TGTGCCAGCAGCCGGGACAGGGGGAACAATCAGCCCCAGCATTTT.

V and J are TRBV28 and TRBJ1-1; 8 bases fit TRBD1. V lost 6 bases to trimming and J lost 11 bases; unmatched junction nucleotides: 8. This CDR3 region has 12 residues. Germline-derived CDR1 and CDR2 are MDHEN and SYDVKM. The CDR3 DNA reads TGTGCCAGCAGCAGACAGGGGTTCGGCGCTTTCTTT. This translates into CASSRQGFGAFF.

The chain combines TRBV6-1 with TRBJ2-2, with D maybe TRBD2 (6 bases). V gave up 7 bases and J gave up 4 bases, with 13 bases separating them. CDR3 length: 14 amino acids. CDR1 is MNHNS and CDR2 is SASEGT in the germline V gene. The DNA of the CDR3 is TGTGCCAGCACCTCGGGACTGTCCACCGGGGAGCTGTTTTTT. Its translation is CASTSGLSTGELFF.

The gene calls are TRBV5-1 and TRBJ1-6, with D perhaps TRBD1 (6 bases). The germline V gene has CDR1 SGHRS and CDR2 YFSETQ. Trimming left V 0 bases short and J 6 bases short, with 19 bases between. The CDR3 has 18 amino acids. The CDR3 nucleotides read TGCGCCAGCAGCTTGGAGATGGACAGAAGAAGATTTAATTCACCCCTCCACTTT. Translated: CASSLEMDRRRFNSPLHF.

The chain combines TRBV12-2 with TRBJ2-2; no check of the table's D call, TRBD2, against the DNA was made. TRBV12-2 is designated a pseudogene. The CDR3 loop spans 17 amino acids. The CDR3 spells CASRLRWLAENTGELFF. The CDR3 DNA is TGTGCAAGTCGCTTAAGATGGCTAGCGGAGAACACCGGGGAGCTGTTTTTT.

J is TRBJ2-1 and V is TRBV9, with 8 positions matching TRBD2. Germline CDR1 SGDLS, CDR2 YYNGEE. This CDR3 is built from 14 residues. Trimming removed 0 bases from V and 9 bases from J; junction bases left unmatched: 5. The CDR3 loop reads CASSVAAGAIEQFF. The CDR3 nucleotides read TGTGCCAGCAGCGTAGCAGCGGGAGCGATTGAGCAGTTCTTC.

This clone showed up just once. J is TRBJ1-1 and V is TRBV7-2, with TRBD1 matching 7 bases. This CDR3 spans 13 amino acids. Germline V lookup: CDR1 SGHTA, CDR2 FQGNSA. V was clipped by 1 base and J by 7 bases; unmatched bases: 3. CDR3 sequence reads: CASSLEQGYEAFF. The CDR3, as DNA: TGTGCCAGCAGCTTAGAACAGGGGTATGAAGCTTTCTTT.

V gene TRBV28 combines with J gene TRBJ2-2; 9 bases line up with TRBD1. This CDR3 is 15 amino acids long. V shed 6 bases and J 6 bases; nucleotides not matched to a gene: 8. From germline, CDR1 is MDHEN and CDR2 SYDVKM. The CDR3 DNA sequence: TGTGCCAGCAGGGCGCCGGGACAGGGATCCGGGGAGCTGTTTTTT. Translation: CASRAPGQGSGELFF.

The V gene is TRBV6-1, the J gene TRBJ1-5; D possibly corresponds to TRBD1 (5 bases). The CDR3 is 15 amino acids. CDR1 is MNHNS and CDR2 is SASEGT in the germline V gene. The V end lost 2 bases, the J end lost 9 bases, and 17 bases lay between the germline ends. The CDR3 is CASSEMFGGSGPQHF. The CDR3 nucleotides are TGTGCCAGCAGTGAAATGTTCGGGGGGTCTGGGCCCCAGCATTTT.

With regard to this clone: Other DNA sequences in this sample translate to the same CDR3. The chain couples TRBV5-1 to TRBJ2-5; no reliable D call. The CDR3 sequence is 13 residues long. Germline CDR1 and CDR2: SGHRS and YFSETQ. Trimming cost V 0 bases and J 3 bases, with 6 bases left between them. Here the CDR3 reads CASSLGSEETQYF. CDR3 nucleotide sequence: TGCGCCAGCAGCTTGGGGTCAGAAGAGACCCAGTACTTC.

The rearrangement uses TRBV6-6 and TRBJ2-7, with 9 bases that match TRBD2. The V segment lost 6 bases and the J segment 1 base; nucleotides outside the gene matches: 7. The CDR3 totals 15 residues. Per germline, CDR1 MNHNY and CDR2 SVGAGI (reference sequence). CDR3 DNA: TGTGCCAGCAGAGCACTAGCGGGCTTGTCCTACGAGCAGTACTTC. Protein: CASRALAGLSYEQYF.

Turning to this clone: A far larger clone is just one base off, so this is likely a read error. Other DNA sequences in the same sample also yield this CDR3. The chain joins TRBV6-5 to TRBJ2-2; D remains ambiguous. CDR1 is MNHEY and CDR2 is SVGAGI in the germline V gene. The CDR3 sequence is 13 residues long. The CDR3 DNA is TGTGCCAGCAGTTTATTCGGACCCGGAGAGCTGTTTTTT. Its translation is CASSLFGPGELFF.

Many counts were recorded for this clone. CDR3 sequence: CASSVPGQGVGGNQPQHF. The CDR3 DNA reads as TGTGCCAGTAGCGTACCGGGACAGGGCGTCGGCGGCAATCAGCCCCAGCATTTT. This chain uses TRBV19 with TRBJ1-5, with 9 bases matching TRBD1. The CDR3 extends over 18 amino acids. The V gene end was trimmed by 6 bases and the J gene end by 2 bases; junction bases not matched to a gene: 14. The germline V gene has CDR1 LNHDA and CDR2 SQIVND (reference sequence).

The CDR3 loop reads CSVSGGRTPSYEQYF. For the CDR3, the DNA is TGCAGCGTCTCAGGGGGGCGGACCCCCTCCTACGAGCAGTACTTC. The chain employs TRBV29-1 and TRBJ2-5, with D perhaps TRBD1 (7 bases). The DNA matches TRBJ2-7 better at its end, which makes the J call doubtful. Germline CDR1 reads SQVTM; CDR2 reads ANQGSEA. This CDR3 is built from 15 residues.

This clone appeared once. This chain uses TRBV5-1 with TRBJ2-3, with 8 bases identical to TRBD1. In germline, CDR1 is SGHRS, CDR2 YFSETQ. Unmatched junction bases numbered 9, after V lost 4 bases and J lost 8 bases. There are 14 residues in the CDR3. The CDR3 here is CASSPDRVLGTQYF. The CDR3 DNA reads TGCGCCAGCAGCCCGGACAGGGTTCTCGGTACGCAGTATTTT.

The V and J genes are TRBV7-3 and TRBJ1-1; the D gene is possibly TRBD1 (5 bases). V lost 5 bases and J 6 bases, leaving 22 bases between the germline ends. From germline, CDR1 is SGHTA and CDR2 FQGTGA. The CDR3 is 16 residues long. CDR3 coding DNA: TGTGCCAGCAGCGTTGCCGGGACTCAAGGGATCGCTGAAGCTTTCTTT. Its protein is CASSVAGTQGIAEAFF.

This chain connects TRBV6-1 to TRBJ2-7; D is uncertain. Germline CDR1 reads MNHNS; CDR2 reads SASEGT. The CDR3 totals 13 residues. V gave up 2 bases and J gave up 5 bases, with 10 bases separating them. CDR3 bases: TGTGCCAGCAGTGAAATGGGTCTCCACGAGCAGTACTTC. Protein: CASSEMGLHEQYF.

The chain uses TRBV5-1 and TRBJ2-3, with TRBD1 matching 8 bases. This CDR3 has 17 amino acids. Trimming removed 3 bases from V and 2 bases from J; junction bases left unmatched: 11. Per the germline V gene, CDR1 is SGHRS and CDR2 is YFSETQ. CDR3 DNA: TGCGCCAGCAGCTCCAGGGGGCGCGGGAACCCCACAGATACGCAGTATTTT. Its protein product is CASSSRGRGNPTDTQYF.